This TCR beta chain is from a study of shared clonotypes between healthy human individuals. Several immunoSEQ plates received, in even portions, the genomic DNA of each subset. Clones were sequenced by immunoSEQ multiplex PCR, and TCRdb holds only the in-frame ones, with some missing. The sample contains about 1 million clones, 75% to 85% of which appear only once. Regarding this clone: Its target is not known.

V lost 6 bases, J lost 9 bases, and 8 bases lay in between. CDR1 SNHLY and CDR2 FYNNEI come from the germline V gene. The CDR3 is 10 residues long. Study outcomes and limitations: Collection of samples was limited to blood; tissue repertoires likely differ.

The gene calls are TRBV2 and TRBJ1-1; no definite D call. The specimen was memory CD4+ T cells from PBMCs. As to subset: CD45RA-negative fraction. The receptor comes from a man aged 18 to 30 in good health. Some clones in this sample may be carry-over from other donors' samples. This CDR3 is CASRAGQAFF. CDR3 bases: TGTGCCAGCAGGGCGGGTCAAGCTTTCTTT.